This TCR beta chain comes out of a study of blood T cell repertoires in COVID-19. Study context: From T cells, B-cell-depleted T cells, or PBMCs came the material, which was cDNA or gDNA.

This clone has only one observation. Per the germline V gene, CDR1 is SGDLS and CDR2 is YYNGEE. This CDR3 is 15 amino acids long. Trimming cost V 3 bases and J 0 bases, with 11 bases left between them. TCRdb's table, derived via immunoSEQ multiplex PCR, lists solely in-frame clones and lacks some. The sample lists 400,000 to 550,000 clones, 80% to 90% occurring once. The specimen was peripheral blood. This TCR came from a woman aged 25 to 45 with acute or convalescent COVID-19. The V gene is TRBV9, the J gene TRBJ2-3; no reliable D call. CDR3 residues: CASSARLGSTDTQYF. The CDR3 DNA reads as TGTGCCAGCAGCGCCCGACTTGGGAGCACAGATACGCAGTATTTT.